These T cell receptor beta chains were read from a single sample in a study of blood T cell repertoires in COVID-19. Sequencing was performed with immunoSEQ multiplex PCR; in TCRdb, only in-frame clones are kept and a portion is missing. In the table there are 300,000 to 350,000 clones, approximately 85% of which are singletons. Input material: PBMCs or T cells enriched from blood (not recorded which). These receptors all come from a man aged 25-40 years who had recovered from COVID-19. Both conserved end residues are part of each CDR3. The D gene is left open where the match is weak. Only some rows state a clone size, as once, few, many or a class for expanded clones.

d_call clone_size j_call v_call cdr3_nt cdr3_aa
- many TRBJ1-2 TRBV4-1 TGCGCCAGCAGCCAAGTCTATGGCTATGGCTACACCTTC CASSQVYGYGYTF
TRBD1 - TRBJ1-6 TRBV5-6 TGTGCCAGCAGGACTGGGTCGATGAGACAGGGGCGGTCACCCCTCCACTTT CASRTGSMRQGRSPLHF
- - TRBJ1-1 TRBV5-4 TGTGCCAGCAGCTTGATGGGGGGGCGCGCTGAAGCTTTCTTT CASSLMGGRAEAFF
TRBD2 - TRBJ2-4 TRBV5-4 TGTGCCAGCAGCTTCCGGGGGGGCAAGGACATTCAGTACTTC CASSFRGGKDIQYF
TRBD1 once TRBJ1-2 TRBV2 TGTGCCAGCAGTCTGGGACAGGGTTTCGGCTACACCTTC CASSLGQGFGYTF
- - TRBJ1-2 TRBV4-3 TGCGCCAGCAGCCAAGAATGGAGATCTAACTATGGCTACACCTTC CASSQEWRSNYGYTF
TRBD1 - TRBJ1-2 TRBV27 TGTGCCAGCAGTTTGGGACAGAGGGTCTATGGCTACACCTTC CASSLGQRVYGYTF
- - TRBJ2-7 TRBV4-1 TGCGCCAGCAGCCAAGACAGGGGTCCAACCTACGAGCAGTACTTC CASSQDRGPTYEQYF
TRBD2 - TRBJ2-3 TRBV6-4 TGTGCCAGCAGTGACGCTAGCGGGGGGAGCTATACGCAGTATTTT CASSDASGGSYTQYF
TRBD1 - TRBJ2-7 TRBV4-1 TGCGCCAGCAGCCAAGAAGACAGGGCCGAATACTACGAGCAGTACTTC CASSQEDRAEYYEQYF
- - TRBJ1-2 TRBV5-1 TGCGCCAGCAGCTTATTGGGGGCGAGTAACTATGGCTACACCTTC CASSLLGASNYGYTF
- - TRBJ2-4 TRBV19 TGTGCCACTACTGCAGGGACACTAGCCAAAAACATTCAGTACTTC CATTAGTLAKNIQYF
- - TRBJ2-5 TRBV7-9 TGTGCCAGCAGCTTACGAGGAGGGTCGGGCCAAGAGACCCAGTACTTC CASSLRGGSGQETQYF
- - TRBJ1-1 TRBV18 TGTGCCAGCTTCACGATGGGGGCTACTGAAGCTTTCTTT CASFTMGATEAFF
- - TRBJ2-1 TRBV10-3 TGTGCCATCAGTGACTCTTGGGGGGATCTTAATGAGCAGTTCTTC CAISDSWGDLNEQFF
- - TRBJ2-2 TRBV7-9 TGTGCCAGCAGCCCCCAGGACGGGGAGCTGTTTTTT CASSPQDGELFF
- - TRBJ1-6 TRBV27 TGTGCCAGCAGTCTCGGAGATTCACCCCTCCACTTT CASSLGDSPLHF
- - TRBJ2-3 TRBV4-3 TGCGCCAGCAGTCGTGGCGGGCGGGATACGCAGTATTTT CASSRGGRDTQYF
- few TRBJ2-3 TRBV7-8 TGTGCCAGCAGCTTAGATATCGGGTATTTGGACACAGATACGCAGTATTTT CASSLDIGYLDTDTQYF
TRBD1 - TRBJ1-4 TRBV4-2 TGTGCCAGCAGCCCTGGCGTGGGGACAGGGGAGATTTTT CASSPGVGTGEIF
TRBD1 once TRBJ2-3 TRBV2 TGTGCCAGAAAGTTGGACAGGGCTAGCACAGATACGCAGTATTTT CARKLDRASTDTQYF
- - TRBJ1-2 TRBV6-2/TRBV6-3 TGTGCCAGCAGTAGGTATACCGGGGGCTATGGCTACACCTTC CASSRYTGGYGYTF
- - TRBJ1-6 TRBV5-6 TGTGCCAGCAGCTATAGGGGCCCGGGGGCCCTCCACTTT CASSYRGPGALHF
TRBD1 - TRBJ1-2 TRBV6-5 TGTGCCAGCAGTCAACCGGGACAGGGCTATGGCTACACCTTC CASSQPGQGYGYTF